This is a list of T cell receptor beta chains from one sample in a study of blood T cell repertoires in COVID-19. Generated by immunoSEQ multiplex PCR, the TCRdb table keeps only in-frame clones and is missing some. The sample contains about 220,000 clones, around 81% of which appear only once. Sample: peripheral blood. These receptors all come from a woman aged 70-85 years with acute or convalescent COVID-19. Both conserved end residues are part of each CDR3. Each record gives: D gene, V gene, clone size, J gene, CDR3 DNA, CDR3 protein. D genes are given only for firm matches. Expanded clones are given a class, and other clones once, few, many or no size at all.

D gene: .
V gene: TRBV6-2/TRBV6-3
clone size: many
J gene: TRBJ2-7
CDR3 DNA: TGTGCCAGCAGTTACCAACAATACGAGCAGTACTTC
CDR3 protein: CASSYQQYEQYF

D gene: TRBD2
V gene: TRBV7-8
clone size: .
J gene: TRBJ2-2
CDR3 DNA: TGTGCCAGCAGCTTGCGGGGGGGCCCGACGAGCGGGGAGCTGTTTTTT
CDR3 protein: CASSLRGGPTSGELFF

D gene: .
V gene: TRBV19
clone size: .
J gene: TRBJ2-4
CDR3 DNA: TGTGCCAGTAGTATCGACATACGGGCGGGAAAAAACATTCAGTACTTC
CDR3 protein: CASSIDIRAGKNIQYF

D gene: .
V gene: TRBV27
clone size: .
J gene: TRBJ2-2
CDR3 DNA: TGTGCCAGCAGTTTAGGTAACAGGGTGGACACCGGGGAGCTGTTTTTT
CDR3 protein: CASSLGNRVDTGELFF

D gene: .
V gene: TRBV18
clone size: .
J gene: TRBJ2-7
CDR3 DNA: TGTGCCAGCTCACTAGGGCAGGGTATCGACGAGCAGTACTTC
CDR3 protein: CASSLGQGIDEQYF

D gene: TRBD2
V gene: TRBV27
clone size: .
J gene: TRBJ2-5
CDR3 DNA: TGTGCCAGCAGTTTCTTGGGACTAGCGGGGGGGGAGGAGACCCAGTACTTC
CDR3 protein: CASSFLGLAGGEETQYF

D gene: TRBD1
V gene: TRBV11-2
clone size: .
J gene: TRBJ1-1
CDR3 DNA: TGTGCCAGCAGCTCGATCGACAGGGGGTGGGCTGAAGCTTTCTTT
CDR3 protein: CASSSIDRGWAEAFF

D gene: TRBD1
V gene: TRBV9
clone size: once
J gene: TRBJ1-1
CDR3 DNA: TGTGCCAGCAGCCCCCAGGGGGCGATGAACACTGAAGCTTTCTTT
CDR3 protein: CASSPQGAMNTEAFF

D gene: .
V gene: TRBV10-2
clone size: .
J gene: TRBJ1-3
CDR3 DNA: TGCGCCAGCAGTGCAGCGGGGTACTCTGGAAACACCATATATTTT
CDR3 protein: CASSAAGYSGNTIYF

D gene: TRBD2
V gene: TRBV18
clone size: .
J gene: TRBJ2-3
CDR3 DNA: TGTGCCAGCTCACCAAGGACTAGCGGGGAAGATACGCAGTATTTT
CDR3 protein: CASSPRTSGEDTQYF

D gene: TRBD2
V gene: TRBV2
clone size: .
J gene: TRBJ2-2
CDR3 DNA: TGTGCCAGCAGTTACAGGACTAGCGGGAACACGAACACCGGGGAGCTGTTTTTT
CDR3 protein: CASSYRTSGNTNTGELFF

D gene: TRBD1
V gene: TRBV11-2
clone size: .
J gene: TRBJ1-2
CDR3 DNA: TGTGCCAGCAGCTTAGATCAGGGGGGCAGGGGCTACACCTTC
CDR3 protein: CASSLDQGGRGYTF

D gene: .
V gene: TRBV4-1
clone size: .
J gene: TRBJ1-1
CDR3 DNA: TGCGCCAGCAGCCGTGACACCGTCGAAGCTTTCTTT
CDR3 protein: CASSRDTVEAFF

D gene: .
V gene: TRBV10-3
clone size: .
J gene: TRBJ1-1
CDR3 DNA: TGTGCCACTCAGATAAACACTGAAGCTTTCTTT
CDR3 protein: CATQINTEAFF

D gene: TRBD1
V gene: TRBV10-1
clone size: once
J gene: TRBJ2-3
CDR3 DNA: TGCGCCAGCAGGGAATCAGGACAGGGTGCCGATACGCAGTATTTT
CDR3 protein: CASRESGQGADTQYF

D gene: .
V gene: TRBV5-1
clone size: .
J gene: TRBJ1-6
CDR3 DNA: TGCGCCAGCAGCTTGGGGGAGATCTATAATTCACCCCTCCACTTT
CDR3 protein: CASSLGEIYNSPLHF

D gene: .
V gene: TRBV30
clone size: .
J gene: TRBJ2-6
CDR3 DNA: TGTGCCCTAGGACTGTCCTCTGGGGCCAACGTCCTGACTTTC
CDR3 protein: CALGLSSGANVLTF

D gene: TRBD2
V gene: TRBV10-2
clone size: .
J gene: TRBJ2-2
CDR3 DNA: TGCGCCAGCACTTCCCTGGCGGGGGGTCACACCGGGGAGCTGTTTTTT
CDR3 protein: CASTSLAGGHTGELFF

D gene: .
V gene: TRBV9
clone size: once
J gene: TRBJ2-3
CDR3 DNA: TGTGCCAGCAGCGCGGGCGGGGGCCGCACAGATACGCAGTATTTT
CDR3 protein: CASSAGGGRTDTQYF

D gene: .
V gene: TRBV7-8
clone size: .
J gene: TRBJ2-3
CDR3 DNA: TGTGCCAGCAGCTTTCTGAACAGGGAAAGCACAGATACGCAGTATTTT
CDR3 protein: CASSFLNRESTDTQYF

D gene: TRBD2
V gene: TRBV7-3
clone size: .
J gene: TRBJ2-1
CDR3 DNA: TGTGCCAGCAGCCGGACTAGCGACGACAATGAGCAGTTCTTC
CDR3 protein: CASSRTSDDNEQFF

D gene: TRBD1
V gene: TRBV5-1
clone size: once
J gene: TRBJ1-6
CDR3 DNA: TGCGCCAGCAGCTTACAGGGGGACTATAATTCACCCCTCCACTTT
CDR3 protein: CASSLQGDYNSPLHF

D gene: TRBD1
V gene: TRBV18
clone size: .
J gene: TRBJ1-5
CDR3 DNA: TGTGCCAGCTCACCAACACAGGGGGCAGGCAATCAGCCCCAGCATTTT
CDR3 protein: CASSPTQGAGNQPQHF

D gene: .
V gene: TRBV5-6
clone size: .
J gene: TRBJ2-3
CDR3 DNA: TGTGCCAGCAGCTTGGGAGTGTGGTCAGGTACGCAGTATTTT
CDR3 protein: CASSLGVWSGTQYF

D gene: .
V gene: TRBV7-7
clone size: .
J gene: TRBJ2-3
CDR3 DNA: TGTGCCAGCAGCTCAGCCGGCACAGATACGCAGTATTTT
CDR3 protein: CASSSAGTDTQYF

D gene: TRBD2
V gene: TRBV7-2
clone size: .
J gene: TRBJ2-4
CDR3 DNA: TGTGCCAGCAGCTTAGCGCTACCTAGCGGGGTTGGGTCCAAAAACATTCAGTACTTC
CDR3 protein: CASSLALPSGVGSKNIQYF

D gene: .
V gene: TRBV2
clone size: .
J gene: TRBJ1-2
CDR3 DNA: TGTGCCAGCAGTGAGGGAGTTCGGGGGGGCTATGGCTACACCTTC
CDR3 protein: CASSEGVRGGYGYTF

D gene: TRBD1
V gene: TRBV6-5
clone size: .
J gene: TRBJ1-5
CDR3 DNA: TGTGCCAGCATCCCGGGAGACAGGGGGAGTCAGCCCCAGCATTTT
CDR3 protein: CASIPGDRGSQPQHF

D gene: TRBD1
V gene: TRBV2
clone size: .
J gene: TRBJ1-2
CDR3 DNA: TGTGCCAGCAGTGTCCTACGGGACAGCATTTATGGCTACACCTTC
CDR3 protein: CASSVLRDSIYGYTF

D gene: TRBD2
V gene: TRBV4-3
clone size: once
J gene: TRBJ2-7
CDR3 DNA: TGCGCCAGCAGCCAACAGCGAGTAGCGGGGGGGGACGCCTACGAGCAGTACTTC
CDR3 protein: CASSQQRVAGGDAYEQYF

D gene: .
V gene: TRBV9
clone size: .
J gene: TRBJ2-2
CDR3 DNA: TGTGCCAGCAGCGCTTCAGACACCGGGGAGCTGTTTTTT
CDR3 protein: CASSASDTGELFF

D gene: .
V gene: TRBV3-1/TRBV3-2
clone size: .
J gene: TRBJ2-2
CDR3 DNA: TGTGCCAGCAGAAACCGACAGTCCGGGGAGCTGTTTTTT
CDR3 protein: CASRNRQSGELFF

D gene: .
V gene: TRBV7-2
clone size: .
J gene: TRBJ2-5
CDR3 DNA: TGTGCCAGCAGTACAGGGTTTAGGGAGACCCAGTACTTC
CDR3 protein: CASSTGFRETQYF

D gene: .
V gene: TRBV6-5
clone size: medium-sized
J gene: TRBJ2-7
CDR3 DNA: TGTGCCAGCAGGAGGACAGCGAGCTCCTACGAGCAGTACTTC
CDR3 protein: CASRRTASSYEQYF

D gene: .
V gene: TRBV30
clone size: once
J gene: TRBJ1-1
CDR3 DNA: TGTGCCTGGATGGGGCGGTCTGAAGCTTTCTTT
CDR3 protein: CAWMGRSEAFF

D gene: TRBD2
V gene: TRBV19
clone size: .
J gene: TRBJ2-3
CDR3 DNA: TGTGCCAGTAGTCTGGGGGGGGGCACAGATACGCAGTATTTT
CDR3 protein: CASSLGGGTDTQYF

D gene: TRBD1
V gene: TRBV30
clone size: few
J gene: TRBJ1-2
CDR3 DNA: TGTGCCTGGAGTGAGTCAAGGACAGGGGGCGGCGGCTACACCTTC
CDR3 protein: CAWSESRTGGGGYTF

D gene: .
V gene: TRBV15
clone size: .
J gene: TRBJ1-2
CDR3 DNA: TGTGCCACCAGCAGAGAGTCAGGGCAAGGTAGCTACACCTTC
CDR3 protein: CATSRESGQGSYTF

D gene: .
V gene: TRBV7-2
clone size: .
J gene: TRBJ2-7
CDR3 DNA: TGTGCCACCACTGGAGGAGGGCCGGGCGAGCAGTACTTC
CDR3 protein: CATTGGGPGEQYF

D gene: TRBD1
V gene: TRBV19
clone size: .
J gene: TRBJ2-1
CDR3 DNA: TGTGCCAGTAAACCCAGACAGGGCCTCTCCTACAATGAGCAGTTCTTC
CDR3 protein: CASKPRQGLSYNEQFF

D gene: .
V gene: TRBV6-6
clone size: .
J gene: TRBJ2-1
CDR3 DNA: TGTGCCAGCAGTTACCCGGGGATTGAGCAGTTCTTC
CDR3 protein: CASSYPGIEQFF

D gene: TRBD1
V gene: TRBV3-1/TRBV3-2
clone size: once
J gene: TRBJ1-4
CDR3 DNA: TGTGCCAGCAGCCAAGGACAGGGTTGGGAAAAACTGTTTTTT
CDR3 protein: CASSQGQGWEKLFF

D gene: TRBD2
V gene: TRBV5-6
clone size: .
J gene: TRBJ2-3
CDR3 DNA: TGTGCCAGCAGCCTCCAGACTAGCGGGGGGTTGAGAGATACGCAGTATTTT
CDR3 protein: CASSLQTSGGLRDTQYF

D gene: .
V gene: TRBV19
clone size: .
J gene: TRBJ1-5
CDR3 DNA: TGTGCCAGTAGTGTGACAGTTAGCAATCAGCCCCAGCATTTT
CDR3 protein: CASSVTVSNQPQHF

D gene: .
V gene: TRBV2
clone size: .
J gene: TRBJ1-2
CDR3 DNA: TGTGCCAGCAGAGGACTCGTTACTTGGGGCTACACCTTC
CDR3 protein: CASRGLVTWGYTF

D gene: .
V gene: TRBV24-1
clone size: .
J gene: TRBJ2-5
CDR3 DNA: TGTGCCACCAGTAATCCTATAGGGGCTAACCAAGAGACCCAGTACTTC
CDR3 protein: CATSNPIGANQETQYF

D gene: .
V gene: TRBV7-2
clone size: .
J gene: TRBJ1-1
CDR3 DNA: TGTGCCAGCAGCAGGGAGGCTTCTAACACTGAAGCTTTCTTT
CDR3 protein: CASSREASNTEAFF

D gene: .
V gene: TRBV5-1
clone size: .
J gene: TRBJ2-6
CDR3 DNA: TGCGCCAGCAGCTTAGCATTCACAGGGCCCGGGGCCAACGTCCTGACTTTC
CDR3 protein: CASSLAFTGPGANVLTF

D gene: TRBD1
V gene: TRBV3-1/TRBV3-2
clone size: once
J gene: TRBJ2-1
CDR3 DNA: TGTGCCAGCAGCCCAGTCAGGGGGTTAACCTACAATGAGCAGTTCTTC
CDR3 protein: CASSPVRGLTYNEQFF

D gene: .
V gene: TRBV6-5
clone size: .
J gene: TRBJ1-6
CDR3 DNA: TGTGCCAGCAGTTACTCGGGACATATGAGTTCACCCCTCCACTTT
CDR3 protein: CASSYSGHMSSPLHF